The source of this TCR beta chain is a study of T-cell memory formation after mild COVID-19. In the study overall: TCR clusters were mostly confined to one donor each.

Study-wide results and caveats: The main location of contracting CD4+ clones was CM and EM, and that of contracting CD8+ clones was EMRA. From day 15 to 85, contracting clones were balanced between CD4 and CD8, whereas later expanders leaned toward CD4+.

TCRdb used MiXCR to reprocess the 5' RACE reads, holding one entry per CDR3 protein. The sample holds fewer than 700,000 distinct CDR3 sequences, 20% to 25% seen once. This clonotype was observed a handful of times. What it recognizes is unknown. This CDR3 region has 15 residues. The germline gives CDR1 KGHDR, CDR2 SFDVKD. The V end was cut by 5 bases, the J end by 5 bases, with 15 bases between. Sequenced: PBMCs or a T cell subset sorted from them (not recorded which). The rearrangement uses TRBV24-1 and TRBJ2-1, with TRBD1 as a possible D gene (6 bases). The sequence came from an adult woman who had mild COVID-19 (a few samples of this study predate the infection). Cell type and time point are not known. The CDR3 here is CATSGLGQGNNEQFF. The DNA for the CDR3 is TGTGCCACCAGTGGCTTAGGGCAGGGGAACAATGAGCAGTTCTTC.